This T cell receptor beta chain was sequenced for a study of T cell responses to AZD1222 COVID-19 vaccine. Study-level findings and limits: It was only a handful of AZD1222 recipients who were seropositive at baseline.

Looked up from germline, CDR1 is SGHAT and CDR2 is FQNNGV. The V and J ends lost 4 bases and 3 bases, in that order; junction bases with no gene match: 10. The CDR3 runs 17 residues. Generated by immunoSEQ multiplex PCR, the TCRdb table keeps only in-frame clones and is missing some. The table has some 110,000 clones, roughly 90% seen once. Notes on this clone: Its antigen is unidentified.

This specimen was peripheral blood, taken on day 0 of AZD1222 vaccination. The clonotype comes from an adult in good health. The chain recombines TRBV11-2 with TRBJ2-7; the match to TRBD2 covers 12 bases. The CDR3 sequence is CASSSPLAGGWFYEQYF. CDR3 in DNA: TGTGCCAGCAGCTCACCGCTAGCGGGGGGGTGGTTCTACGAGCAGTACTTC.